Given below is one T cell receptor (beta chain) in context. Its target antigen remains unknown. Base qualities are not recorded, but no much larger clone differs from it by a single base. Measured from the cysteine to the phenylalanine, the CDR3 is 17 residues long. The DNA shown is the 51-base CDR3, in frame from base 1. The germline V gene encodes CDR1 WNHNN and CDR2 SYGVQD (reference sequence). Trimming removed 10 bases from V and 5 bases from J, leaving 29 bases between the germline ends. This specimen belongs to a study of blood T cell repertoires in COVID-19 (dated by TCRdb to about 2020). Background on the whole study: Samples covering the acute and convalescent phases of COVID-19 were provided by collaborators in the United States, Italy and Spain. The material from the prospective study consisted of cDNA or gDNA derived from T cells, B-cell-depleted T cells, or PBMCs. Deeply sampled blood TCRbeta repertoires from subjects exposed to, actively infected with, or recovered from COVID-19 were included in the dataset. The repertoires were released in a freely available public database meant as a resource for research on the immune response to SARS-CoV-2. The samples were drawn from the first 160 participants of the ongoing ImmuneRACE study and from about 1,200 subjects provided by 6 global collaborators. The sample metadata nearly always contained a de-identified subject ID, COVID-19 status, age in years and sex. Where available, HLA class I and class II types were taken from metadata supplied by the sample provider and were not determined by assay-based typing. Here is what the overall study found, with its caveats: The amount of clinical and demographic metadata varied by source and participant and was provided uncurated.

Collaborating institutions collected whole blood in K2EDTA tubes following their own protocols. Collaborator samples were shipped for TCRbeta analysis as frozen whole blood, isolated PBMCs, or DNA extracted from either sample type. TCRbeta CDR3 regions were amplified from genomic DNA by means of the immunoSEQ Assay, a bias-controlled multiplex PCR. The authors processed their data as follows. The number of nucleated cells in each sample was estimated by amplification of reference gene primers within the assay. To quantify the absolute abundance of each unique TCRbeta CDR3 rearrangement, sequence reads were collapsed and filtered. For each sample, productive Simpson clonality was calculated as the square root of Simpson's diversity index over productive rearrangements. Entries here come from immuneACCESS through TCRdb and include only in-frame sequences with V and J called. Some clones fail to appear in such tables; in the studies checked, an unresolved V gene covers under half of the shortfall, and the cause of the remainder is unknown. V, J and clone size are those of that table, while D and trimming were read from the DNA. The sample table records just under 350,000 clones; around 82% of these occur just once. 2.5% to 3.5% of the sample rests with the top ten.

The sequence joins TRBV10-1 to TRBJ1-1; the D gene assignment is ambiguous. The sequencing input was peripheral blood. This TCR was recovered from a young man with active or convalescent COVID-19. The nucleotide sequence reads TGCGCCACCGAAGCGTGGGTTCTCGAATCGAGGAGGACTGAAGCTTTCTTT. The resulting protein is CATEAWVLESRRTEAFF.